This T cell receptor beta chain emerged from a study of Tregs in tolerant kidney transplant recipients. Findings and limits, study-wide: Biological reproducibility was not directly addressed, but technical replication error appeared minimal. Activated donor B cell expansion appeared to reveal the most relevant donor-specific TCRbeta repertoire.

Sequencing used immunoSEQ multiplex PCR; TCRdb keeps in-frame clones, though not all of them. The data show 120,000 or so clones, with roughly nine tenths seen just once and around 0.6% held by the top ten. The CDR3 is made up of 15 amino acids. Germline V gene data show CDR1 as SEHNR and CDR2 as FQNEAQ (reference sequence). V lost 5 bases and J lost 0, with 14 bases in between. CD4+CD25+CD127- Tregs, CD4+CD25- non-Tregs, CD4 and CD8 cells were sorted. Note on this clone: Its antigen remains unknown.

This sequence joins TRBV7-9 and TRBJ2-7; D is perhaps TRBD1 (6 bases). The sample taken for sequencing was CD4+ T cells from blood. The sequence came from a human donor in good health. CDR3 region: CASSPGQLPSYEQYF. The CDR3 region has the DNA TGTGCCAGCAGCCCCGGACAGCTACCCTCCTACGAGCAGTACTTC. The full variable domain, rest sourced from reference TRBV7-9 and TRBJ2-7, is DTGVSQNPRHKITKRGQNVTFRCDPISEHNRLYWYRQTLGQGPEFLTYFQNEAQLEKSRLLSDRFSAERPKGSFSTLEIQRTEQGDSAMYLCASSPGQLPSYEQYFGPGTRLTVT.